These 4 T cell receptor beta chains originate from one sample sequenced in a study of control samples from healthy donors and cancer patients. Produced via immunoSEQ multiplex PCR; TCRdb's table is partial and in-frame only. Of around 49,000 clones in the sample, roughly 90% were seen once. The specimen was PBMCs. The receptors derive from a man in his forties with colorectal cancer.

V is TRBV19 and J is TRBJ2-7; 10 nucleotides line up with TRBD1. Germline-derived CDR1 and CDR2 are LNHDA and SQIVND (reference sequence). Trimming removed 7 bases from V and 3 bases from J; junction bases left unmatched: 3. CDR3 length: 13 amino acids. CDR3 protein: CASKGQGIYEQYF. CDR3 DNA sequence: TGTGCCAGTAAGGGACAGGGGATCTACGAGCAGTACTTC.

This chain joins TRBV5-1 and TRBJ2-7, with D possibly TRBD1 on 6 matching bases. V lost 0 bases and J 5 bases, leaving 21 bases between the germline ends. The CDR3 totals 17 residues. Germline V lookup: CDR1 SGHRS, CDR2 YFSETQ. The CDR3 region has the DNA TGCGCCAGCAGCTTGGCCCCGACAGGAAAGACGGTCCACGAGCAGTACTTC. Translated, it gives CASSLAPTGKTVHEQYF.

This clone came up a few times. V is TRBV19 and J is TRBJ2-1; tentative D call: TRBD2 (6 bases). V lost 6 bases, J lost 6 bases, and 18 bases lay in between. Germline V gives CDR1 LNHDA, CDR2 SQIVND (reference sequence). The CDR3 spans 15 residues. CDR3 amino acids: CASSQEGRRGNEQFF. The DNA for the CDR3 is TGTGCCAGTAGCCAGGAGGGCCGACGGGGCAATGAGCAGTTCTTC. Looking up the rest from reference TRBV19 and TRBJ2-1 gives the full variable domain: DGGITQSPKYLFRKEGQNVTLSCEQNLNHDAMYWYRQDPGQGLRLIYYSQIVNDFQKGDIAEGYSVSREKKESFPLTVTSAQKNPTAFYLCASSQEGRRGNEQFFGPGTRLTVL.

The rearrangement links TRBV15 to TRBJ1-5; no reliable D call. This CDR3 contains 14 residues. CDR1 is LNHNV and CDR2 is YYDKDF in the germline V gene (reference sequence). V was clipped by 4 bases and J by 7 bases, with 14 bases between them. The CDR3 bases are TGTGCCACCAGCAACAGTGGGCCCGAACAGCCCCAGCATTTT. It specifies CATSNSGPEQPQHF.